These 8 T cell receptor beta chains were all obtained from the same sample, sequenced in a study of early T cells in non-severe SARS-CoV-2 infection. TCRdb re-derived calls from the 5' RACE reads in MiXCR, one entry per CDR3 protein. The sample lists about 83,000 distinct CDR3 sequences, over 9% occurring once. Sequencing was done on a sample of whole blood. The receptor source for this set is an adult who was a healthcare worker with PCR-confirmed SARS-CoV-2 infection or an uninfected control (not recorded which).

The chain links TRBV6-1 to TRBJ2-1; 8 bases align to TRBD1. The junction had 4 bases not matched to a gene; V was cut back by 3 bases and J by 3 bases. The CDR3 length is 15 residues. The V gene's germline CDR1 is MNHNS and CDR2 SASEGT. CDR3 coding DNA: TGTGCCAGCAGTGACCGACAGGGGCTCTACAATGAGCAGTTCTTC. Amino acids: CASSDRQGLYNEQFF.

This chain uses TRBV9 with TRBJ2-5, with D tentatively TRBD2 (6 bases). CDR1 SGDLS and CDR2 YYNGEE come from the germline V gene. The CDR3 loop spans 14 amino acids. Trimming cost V 4 bases and J 3 bases, with 13 bases left between them. CDR3 nucleotides: TGTGCCAGCAGCCGTCAGCCGGGAGAAGAGACCCAGTACTTC. Its translation: CASSRQPGEETQYF.

This clonotype has at least ten counts. J is TRBJ1-5 and V is TRBV18; no reliable D call. The CDR3 is 14 amino acids. The germline V gene has CDR1 KGHSH and CDR2 LQKENI. Between the trimmed V and J ends, which lost 4 bases and 0 bases, there was a span of 7 bases. Here the CDR3 DNA reads TGTGCCAGCTCACGTGGGAATAGCAATCAGCCCCAGCATTTT. It is translated as CASSRGNSNQPQHF.

The chain recombines TRBV6-1 with TRBJ1-6, with 7 bases matching TRBD1. Germline V gives CDR1 MNHNS, CDR2 SASEGT. The CDR3 totals 13 residues. The V segment lost 3 bases and the J segment 10 bases; nucleotides outside the gene matches: 3. CDR3 nucleotides: TGTGCCAGCAGTGACAGGGGGGACTCACCCCTCCACTTT. As protein: CASSDRGDSPLHF.

The CDR3 nucleotides are TGTGCCACCAGTGTAGCCGTCCGGGGGGCAACCAAAAACATTCAGTACTTC. Its translation: CATSVAVRGATKNIQYF. V and J are TRBV15 and TRBJ2-4; possible D gene TRBD2, 7 bases. Germline V gives CDR1 LNHNV, CDR2 YYDKDF (reference sequence). Trimming left V 6 bases short and J 2 bases short, with 20 bases between. CDR3 length equals 17 residues.

This clonotype was recorded many times. CDR3 in amino acids: CASSLDRGQPQHF. CDR3 sequence (DNA): TGTGCCAGTAGTTTGGACAGGGGTCAGCCCCAGCATTTT. The chain uses TRBV19 and TRBJ1-5; TRBD1 aligns across 9 bases. Germline lookup yields CDR1 LNHDA and CDR2 SQIVND (reference sequence). This CDR3 comprises 13 residues. Unmatched junction bases numbered 2, after V lost 5 bases and J lost 6 bases.

In its sample, this clonotype was seen a few times. As DNA, the CDR3 is TGTGCCAGCAGCTCGACTAGGTTGGGGACCCAGTACTTC. Its translation is CASSSTRLGTQYF. This chain uses TRBV7-2 with TRBJ2-5; D is possibly TRBD2 (6 bases). This CDR3 contains 13 residues. Germline V gene lookup returns CDR1 SGHTA and CDR2 FQGNSA. V was cut by 4 bases and J by 7 bases, with 13 bases left in between.

This clonotype has more than one count but fewer than ten. The chain links TRBV12-5 to TRBJ1-1; 7 bases align to TRBD1. This CDR3 is 15 amino acids long. Germline trimming cut 1 base from V and 1 base from J; bases unmatched to any gene: 3. Germline CDR1 reads LGHNT; CDR2 reads FRNRAP. The CDR3 loop reads CASGLERDRNTEAFF. CDR3 bases: TGTGCTAGTGGTTTGGAAAGGGACAGGAACACTGAAGCTTTCTTT.